What follows is one T cell receptor beta chain and its context. Its antigen is undetermined. Clones were sequenced by immunoSEQ multiplex PCR, and TCRdb holds only the in-frame ones, with some missing. Seen here are about 5,200 clones, around 72% observed once, and the top ten hold more than 10%. The CDR3 has 15 residues. Trimming took 6 bases from V and 9 from J; bases not matched to a gene: 13. Germline V gene lookup returns CDR1 LNHDA and CDR2 SQIVND (reference sequence). This specimen belongs to a study of graft-versus-host responses after intestinal transplantation. Study context: Among the recipients, all got anti-thymocyte globulin induction and then tacrolimus and steroids for roughly three years. Findings of the study overall: Some GvH clones appeared in ileal mucosa or blood before recipient bone marrow. Allografts of one patient group, those with graft-donor T cell macrochimerism, had high graft-versus-host to host-versus-graft clonal ratios.

Intraepithelial and lamina propria lymphocytes were freed from processed graft tissue. The sequence was collected from a human patient who received an intestinal transplant, so some T cells may come from the graft donor. The specimen was ileum tissue, collected around 260 days after intestinal transplant. The chain recombines TRBV19 with TRBJ1-2, with 10 bases fitting TRBD1. In nucleotides, the CDR3 is TGTGCCAGTAGACAACCACGGACAGGGGGTTCGAGCTACACCTTC. As protein: CASRQPRTGGSSYTF.